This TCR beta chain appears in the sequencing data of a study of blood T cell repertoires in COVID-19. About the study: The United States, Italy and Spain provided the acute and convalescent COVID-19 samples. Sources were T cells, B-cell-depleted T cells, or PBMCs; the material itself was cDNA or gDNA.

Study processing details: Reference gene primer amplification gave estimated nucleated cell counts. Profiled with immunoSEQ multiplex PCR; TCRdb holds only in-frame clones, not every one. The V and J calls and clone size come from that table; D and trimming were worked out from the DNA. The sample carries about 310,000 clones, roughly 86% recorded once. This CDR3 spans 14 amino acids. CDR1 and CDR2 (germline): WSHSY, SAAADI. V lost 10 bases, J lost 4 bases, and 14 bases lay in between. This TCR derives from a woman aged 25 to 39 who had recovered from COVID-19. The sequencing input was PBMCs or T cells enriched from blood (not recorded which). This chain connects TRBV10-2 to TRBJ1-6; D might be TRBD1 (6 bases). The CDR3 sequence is CATHPGHYNSPLHF. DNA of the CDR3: TGCGCCACCCACCCGGGACATTATAATTCACCCCTCCACTTT.